Included here is one TCR beta chain sequence, with context. The TCR beta library used iRepertoire HTBI primers with Arm-PCR amplification of CDR3. Using its own MiXCR run on the multiplex PCR reads, TCRdb lists one record per CDR3 protein. This table holds 550,000 to 600,000 distinct CDR3 sequences, more than 15% found once. The sample comes from a study of regulatory T cells in long-lasting Graves disease. The CDR3 is 15 amino acids. The germline CDR1 and CDR2 sequences are SGHAT and FQNNGV. The V and J ends lost 4 bases and 5 bases respectively, with 15 bases between them. The sample's time point: newly diagnosed GD, antithyroid drugs for less than 3 months. Scientists built the TCR library using RNA that was extracted from PBMCs. Another study also made use of these data, one on T cells in Graves' hyperthyroidism and ophthalmopathy. From that report: Researchers ran a first-round RT-PCR on the TCR CDR3 using the HTBI primer set.

Here the sequenced sample was peripheral blood mononuclear cells (PBMCs), taken at new diagnosis, from a patient treated with antithyroid drugs. This clonotype was obtained from a man aged 18 to 30 with Graves disease. The chain employs TRBV11-2 and TRBJ2-1; D possibly corresponds to TRBD1 (6 bases). This chain's CDR3 is CASSSTRDTHNEQFF. The CDR3 nucleotides are TGTGCCAGCAGCTCTACACGGGACACCCACAATGAGCAGTTCTTC.